Shown below are 16 T cell receptor beta chains from a single sample sequenced in a study of Graves' ophthalmopathy and Graves' hyperthyroidism. Investigators amplified TCR beta CDR3 regions from RNA transcripts. A first-round RT-PCR used HTBI primers, followed by a second-round multiplex PCR. In TCRdb, the multiplex PCR reads were re-called with MiXCR into one record per CDR3 protein. The sample contains about 410,000 distinct CDR3 sequences, about 18% of which appear only once. The material sequenced was peripheral blood. Receptor source: a woman between 18 and 30 years old with Graves' ophthalmopathy.

This clonotype was found many times. V usage is TRBV27 and J usage is TRBJ1-5; TRBD1 might be the D (6 bases). Germline lookup yields CDR1 MNHEY and CDR2 SMNVEV (reference sequence). The V end lost 2 bases, the J end lost 4 bases, and 15 bases lay between the germline ends. The CDR3 totals 16 residues. CDR3 DNA sequence: TGTGCCAGCAGTTTACCCCCGGGGGGCCCTAATCAGCCCCAGCATTTT. It translates to CASSLPPGGPNQPQHF.

This clonotype was found many times. The rearrangement joins TRBV30 to TRBJ1-1; 8 nucleotides line up with TRBD1. Germline assignment: CDR1 GTSNPN and CDR2 SVGIG (reference sequence). With 3 bases clipped from V and 10 bases from J, the junction kept 4 bases outside the gene matches. CDR3 length: 11 residues. This CDR3 is CAWRVDRGAFF. In DNA, the CDR3 is TGTGCCTGGAGGGTCGACAGGGGAGCTTTCTTT.

This clonotype was detected many times. The chain couples TRBV27 to TRBJ1-5; D ambiguous. Germline loops: CDR1 MNHEY, CDR2 SMNVEV (reference sequence). This CDR3 is built from 13 residues. V lost 5 bases, J lost 0 bases, and 5 bases lay in between. The CDR3 sequence is CASSEISNQPQHF. For the CDR3, the DNA is TGTGCCAGCAGTGAGATTAGCAATCAGCCCCAGCATTTT.

This clonotype was found many times. The CDR3 here is CASSVTPKNTEAFF. DNA of the CDR3: TGTGCCAGCAGCGTTACCCCCAAAAACACTGAAGCTTTCTTT. The chain employs TRBV9 and TRBJ1-1; no reliable D call. Per the germline V gene, CDR1 is SGDLS and CDR2 is YYNGEE. Trimming cost V 2 bases and J 2 bases, with 10 bases left between them. This CDR3 has 14 amino acids.

The table lists this clonotype with a few counts. The chain combines TRBV9 with TRBJ2-2; 7 bases match TRBD1. With 3 bases clipped from V and 2 bases from J, the junction kept 7 bases outside the gene matches. The CDR3 is made up of 16 amino acids. Germline loops: CDR1 SGDLS, CDR2 YYNGEE. CDR3 sequence reads: CASSAHYRGNTGELFF. DNA of the CDR3: TGTGCCAGCAGCGCTCATTACAGGGGCAACACCGGGGAGCTGTTTTTT.

This clonotype has ten or more counts. The gene calls are TRBV20-1 and TRBJ1-1; 7 nucleotides line up with TRBD1. The CDR3 is 15 residues long. Germline assignment: CDR1 DFQATT and CDR2 SNEGSKA (reference sequence). V shed 0 bases and J 4 bases; nucleotides not matched to a gene: 8. This CDR3 is CSARERGQRSTEAFF. The CDR3 nucleotides read TGCAGTGCTAGAGAGCGGGGACAGAGGTCCACTGAAGCTTTCTTT.

This clonotype occurred many times. The chain has TRBV19 and TRBJ1-5; no firm D call. The V gene's germline CDR1 is LNHDA and CDR2 SQIVND (reference sequence). The CDR3 runs 14 residues. Between the trimmed V and J ends, which lost 3 bases and 1 base, there was a span of 7 bases. CDR3 nucleotides: TGTGCCAGTAGTATCGGCAGCAGCAATCAGCCCCAGCATTTT. Its protein is CASSIGSSNQPQHF.

The rearrangement uses TRBV28 and TRBJ2-4, with D perhaps matching TRBD2 (6 bases). This CDR3 comprises 15 residues. Germline assignment: CDR1 MDHEN and CDR2 SYDVKM. The ends were cut back, 4 bases at V and 9 bases at J, with 19 bases in the middle. This CDR3 is CASSSTGTTGGIQYF. The CDR3 region has the DNA TGTGCCAGCAGTTCCACCGGGACGACCGGGGGCATTCAGTACTTC.

The chain links TRBV29-1 to TRBJ2-4; no clear D. This CDR3 is 11 amino acids long. Germline lookup yields CDR1 SQVTM and CDR2 ANQGSEA. V lost 2 bases to trimming and J lost 7 bases, with 6 bases between them. The CDR3 reads CSVEISNIQYF. The CDR3 nucleotides read TGCAGCGTTGAAATAAGTAACATTCAGTACTTC.

This clonotype was observed many times. The chain combines TRBV19 with TRBJ2-2; D unclear. The V gene lost 6 bases and the J gene lost 0 bases, with 8 bases spanning the gap. The CDR3 covers 14 residues. In germline, CDR1 is LNHDA, CDR2 SQIVND (reference sequence). CDR3 amino acids: CASSSGPNTGELFF. DNA for the CDR3: TGTGCCAGTAGCTCGGGTCCGAACACCGGGGAGCTGTTTTTT.

Many counts were recorded for this clonotype. The V call is TRBV7-2, the J call TRBJ2-3; 7 bases fit TRBD2. The CDR3 runs to 16 residues. J was trimmed by 4 bases and V by 0 bases; bases with no gene match: 7. Germline V gene sequence: CDR1 SGHTA, CDR2 FQGNSA. The CDR3 is CASSLAGRGISDTQYF. DNA for the CDR3: TGTGCCAGCAGCTTAGCGGGGCGGGGGATATCAGATACGCAGTATTTT.

This clonotype came up many times. The chain uses TRBV28 and TRBJ1-2, with 9 bases identical to TRBD1. Germline V gene data show CDR1 as MDHEN and CDR2 as SYDVKM. V lost 2 bases, J lost 2 bases, and 3 bases stayed unmatched. This CDR3 region has 15 residues. Here the CDR3 DNA reads TGTGCCAGCAGTTTACCGGGACAGGGAAACTATGGCTACACCTTC. It codes for CASSLPGQGNYGYTF.

This clonotype was observed at least ten times. This rearrangement joins TRBV19 to TRBJ2-7, with 8 positions matching TRBD1. CDR1 and CDR2 (germline): LNHDA, SQIVND (reference sequence). Trimming took 5 bases from V and 7 from J; bases not matched to a gene: 19. This CDR3 is built from 17 residues. The CDR3 loop is CASSASDRGYGLREQYF. In nucleotides, the CDR3 is TGTGCCAGTAGTGCTTCTGACAGGGGTTACGGGCTAAGGGAGCAGTACTTC.

This clonotype was counted ten times or more. V gene TRBV29-1 combines with J gene TRBJ1-2, with TRBD1 matching 7 bases. The CDR3 has 14 residues. Germline V gives CDR1 SQVTM, CDR2 ANQGSEA. Trimming took 6 bases from V and 2 from J; bases not matched to a gene: 9. CDR3 sequence reads: CSVIGTVDNYGYTF. In nucleotides, the CDR3 is TGCAGCGTGATAGGGACAGTGGACAACTATGGCTACACCTTC.

Many counts were recorded for this clonotype. The CDR3 carries no conserved terminal phenylalanine or tryptophan, so it likely arises from a read error. The rearrangement uses TRBV14 and TRBJ2-2, with TRBD2 as a possible D gene (5 bases). The germline V gene has CDR1 SGHDN and CDR2 FVKESK. This CDR3 region has 16 residues. V lost 2 bases and J 1 base, leaving 11 bases between the germline ends. CDR3 amino acids: CASSQFYRGNTGELFS. CDR3 DNA sequence: TGTGCCAGCAGCCAATTTTACCGGGGGAACACCGGGGAGCTGTTTTCT.

Ten or more counts support this clonotype. The rearrangement joins TRBV7-2 to TRBJ2-3; 8 bases are shared with TRBD2. The CDR3 is 15 amino acids. The J segment lost 4 bases and the V segment lost 4 bases, leaving 7 bases of the junction unmatched. CDR1 and CDR2 (germline): SGHTA, FQGNSA. As DNA, the CDR3 is TGTGCCAGCAGCTCACCCGGACTAGCTTCAGATACGCAGTATTTT. Protein sequence: CASSSPGLASDTQYF.